The 21 T cell receptor beta chains below come from one sample, sequenced in a study of CD8 T cells in ankylosing spondylitis. Using its own MiXCR run on the 5' RACE reads, TCRdb lists one record per CDR3 protein. Of around 540,000 distinct CDR3 sequences listed, over 9.5% are singletons. Their antigen targets remain unknown. Study results and caveats: One TCR beta motif, made up of under ten highly homologous variants, appeared characteristic of ankylosing spondylitis blood.

Sequencing was done on a sample of blood, either unsorted or a sorted T cell fraction (not recorded which). The origin of the receptors is a male donor with ankylosing spondylitis.

This clonotype was recorded many times. The rearrangement joins TRBV12-3 or TRBV12-4 to TRBJ2-1; TRBD2 matches at 12 bases. This CDR3 contains 16 residues. The J segment lost 4 bases and the V segment lost 7 bases, leaving 8 bases of the junction unmatched. The CDR3 sequence is CASTDPGLAGYNEQFF. In DNA, the CDR3 is TGTGCCAGCACCGACCCCGGACTAGCGGGATACAATGAGCAGTTCTTC.

The rearrangement links TRBV20-1 to TRBJ2-5, with D perhaps given as TRBD1 or TRBD2 (5 bases each). The germline gives CDR1 DFQATT, CDR2 SNEGSKA (reference sequence). Trimming took off 2 bases at V and 5 bases at J, with 15 bases between the two ends. There are 14 residues in the CDR3. The CDR3 DNA follows: TGCAGTGCTAGATACCAGGACACTAGGGAGACCCAGTACTTC. Amino acids: CSARYQDTRETQYF.

This clonotype has a handful of counts. The CDR3 reads CASSYGTSGGGTDTQYF. In DNA, the CDR3 is TGTGCCAGCAGCTACGGGACTAGCGGGGGGGGCACAGATACGCAGTATTTT. This chain connects TRBV12-3 or TRBV12-4 to TRBJ2-3, with 16 bases that match TRBD2. V lost 6 bases to trimming and J lost 1 base; unmatched junction nucleotides: 4. This CDR3 is built from 17 residues.

This clonotype was picked up many times. The gene calls are TRBV7-9 and TRBJ2-5; the match to TRBD1 covers 10 bases. CDR3 length equals 16 residues. The ends lost 0 bases at V and 3 bases at J; junction bases unmatched: 4. Germline V CDR1 and CDR2: SEHNR, FQNEAQ (reference sequence). As DNA, the CDR3 is TGTGCCAGCAGCTTAGCCCGGACAGGGGGAGAAGAGACCCAGTACTTC. Residues: CASSLARTGGEETQYF. The variable domain in full, completed from reference TRBV7-9 and TRBJ2-5, reads DTGVSQNPRHKITKRGQNVTFRCDPISEHNRLYWYRQTLGQGPEFLTYFQNEAQLEKSRLLSDRFSAERPKGSFSTLEIQRTEQGDSAMYLCASSLARTGGEETQYFGPGTRLLVL.

Here the CDR3 DNA reads TGTGCCAGCAGTAACCTAGCCAGCTACGAGCAGTACGTC. It encodes CASSNLASYEQYV. V and J are TRBV27 and TRBJ2-7; D might be TRBD2 (5 bases). V shed 5 bases and J shed 3 bases, with 11 bases lying between them. The V gene's germline CDR1 is MNHEY and CDR2 SMNVEV (reference sequence). The CDR3 consists of 13 residues.

In this sample, this clonotype turned up many times. CDR3 amino acids: CASSLILGASETQYF. The CDR3 DNA reads TGTGCCAGCAGCTTAATTCTGGGGGCCTCAGAGACCCAGTACTTC. The chain couples TRBV7-8 to TRBJ2-5; D possibly corresponds to TRBD1 (6 bases). This CDR3 is built from 15 residues. V lost 2 bases to trimming and J lost 4 bases, with 14 bases between them. CDR1 SGHVS and CDR2 FQNEAQ come from the germline V gene. The variable domain in full, with the rest retrieved from reference TRBV7-8 and TRBJ2-5, is GAGVSQSPRYKVAKRGQDVALRCDPISGHVSLFWYQQALGQGPEFLTYFQNEAQLDKSGLPSDRFFAERPEGSVSTLKIQRTQQEDSAVYLCASSLILGASETQYFGPGTRLLVL.

V is TRBV7-2 and J is TRBJ2-1; D uncertain. Germline V gene lookup returns CDR1 SGHTA and CDR2 FQGNSA. The V and J ends lost 8 bases and 3 bases respectively, with 17 bases between them. This CDR3 is built from 15 residues. The CDR3 DNA is TGTGCCAGCCTCCCGGCAGCAACAAACTACAATGAGCAGTTCTTC. Its translation is CASLPAATNYNEQFF.

The rearrangement joins TRBV24-1 to TRBJ2-1; a possible D gene is TRBD1 (6 bases). Germline values: CDR1 KGHDR, CDR2 SFDVKD. V was cut by 8 bases and J by 8 bases, with 12 bases left in between. The CDR3 is 12 residues long. Here the CDR3 reads CATTPGVYEQFF. Here the CDR3 DNA reads TGTGCCACCACACCAGGGGTATATGAGCAGTTCTTC.

The V gene is TRBV27, the J gene TRBJ2-3, with TRBD2 identical over 9 bases. The V gene's germline CDR1 is MNHEY and CDR2 SMNVEV (reference sequence). The CDR3 sequence is 15 residues long. J gave up 5 bases and V 6 bases, and 9 bases lay outside the gene matches. DNA of the CDR3: TGTGCCAGCAGAGGAACTAGCGGGTTGTTAGATACGCAGTATTTT. This codes for CASRGTSGLLDTQYF.

The V call is TRBV5-1, the J call TRBJ1-1; D is perhaps TRBD1 (6 bases). This CDR3 is built from 15 residues. Trimming took 0 bases from V and 3 from J, leaving 12 bases between them. Looked up from germline, CDR1 is SGHRS and CDR2 is YFSETQ. This CDR3 is CASSLGGGQYTEAFF. CDR3 sequence (DNA): TGCGCCAGCAGCTTGGGAGGGGGGCAGTACACTGAAGCTTTCTTT.

This clonotype was seen only a few times. The chain employs TRBV12-3 or TRBV12-4 and TRBJ1-4; possible D gene TRBD1, 6 bases. This CDR3 is 14 amino acids long. Trimming pared 6 bases from V and 9 bases from J, leaving 17 bases between. The CDR3 DNA follows: TGTGCCAGCAGCCTCAGGGGACTTGGGAAAAAACTGTTTTTT. This encodes CASSLRGLGKKLFF.

The chain combines TRBV14 with TRBJ2-7, with a tentative D call TRBD2 (6 bases). This CDR3 comprises 15 residues. The V and J ends lost 4 bases and 7 bases respectively, with 20 bases between them. The V gene's germline CDR1 is SGHDN and CDR2 FVKESK. CDR3 sequence: CASSRTKHRLGEQYF. The CDR3, as DNA: TGTGCCAGCAGCCGGACCAAACATCGACTAGGGGAGCAGTACTTC.

This clonotype appeared a few times. CDR3 DNA sequence: TGTGCCAGCAGGGAGGGACTAGCGGGAATCTACGAGCAGTACTTC. The encoded protein is CASREGLAGIYEQYF. This chain uses TRBV7-2 with TRBJ2-7; 13 bases are shared with TRBD2. The V gene's germline CDR1 is SGHTA and CDR2 FQGNSA. The CDR3 has 15 amino acids. The ends lost 6 bases at V and 3 bases at J; junction bases unmatched: 5. Supplemented by reference TRBV7-2 and TRBJ2-7, the full variable domain reads GAGVSQSPSNKVTEKGKDVELRCDPISGHTALYWYRQSLGQGLEFLIYFQGNSAPDKSGLPSDRFSAERTGGSVSTLTIQRTQQEDSAVYLCASREGLAGIYEQYFGPGTRLTVT.

This clonotype has more than one count but fewer than ten. The chain employs TRBV9 and TRBJ1-1; no firm D call. Trimming removed 6 bases at V and 11 bases at J, with 14 bases between. This CDR3 is built from 11 residues. Germline lookup yields CDR1 SGDLS and CDR2 YYNGEE. The CDR3 bases are TGTGCCAGCACCCCCGGGGTTCGCGCTTTCTTT. It yields the protein CASTPGVRAFF.

This clonotype was observed once. The rearrangement uses TRBV2 and TRBJ2-1, with D maybe TRBD2 (6 bases). Germline V lookup: CDR1 SNHLY, CDR2 FYNNEI. V lost 3 bases to trimming and J lost 3 bases, with 9 bases between them. CDR3 length: 14 amino acids. The CDR3 region is CASSEEGNYNEQFF. CDR3 sequence (DNA): TGTGCCAGCAGTGAGGAGGGAAACTACAATGAGCAGTTCTTC. Together with reference TRBV2 and TRBJ2-1, the CDR3 gives the full variable domain: EPEVTQTPSHQVTQMGQEVILRCVPISNHLYFYWYRQILGQKVEFLVSFYNNEISEKSEIFDDQFSVERPDGSNFTLKIRSTKLEDSAMYFCASSEEGNYNEQFFGPGTRLTVL.

This clonotype has more than one count but fewer than ten. The CDR3 coding sequence is TGTGCCAGCAGCTTCTCGGGGTGGAGCAATCAGCCCCAGCATTTT. Protein product: CASSFSGWSNQPQHF. The gene calls are TRBV7-8 and TRBJ1-5; D is undetermined. Germline V gene data show CDR1 as SGHVS and CDR2 as FQNEAQ. V lost 3 bases and J 1 base, leaving 10 bases between the germline ends. This CDR3 is 15 amino acids long.

The genes are TRBV5-1 and TRBJ2-1; no definite D call. Germline CDR1 reads SGHRS; CDR2 reads YFSETQ. CDR3 length equals 16 residues. Deletions cut 1 base from V and 12 bases from J, with 23 bases between. In DNA form, the CDR3 reads TGCGCCAGCAGCTTGTCGGGTTTAGATCCGTTTCGGGTGCAGTTCTTC. Its translation: CASSLSGLDPFRVQFF. The full variable domain, its missing parts supplied by reference TRBV5-1 and TRBJ2-1, is KAGVTQTPRYLIKTRGQQVTLSCSPISGHRSVSWYQQTPGQGLQFLFEYFSETQRNKGNFPGRFSGRQFSNSRSEMNVSTLELGDSALYLCASSLSGLDPFRVQFFGPGTRLTVL.

This clonotype was counted a few times. The chain couples TRBV15 to TRBJ2-1, with 14 bases matching TRBD2. V lost 5 bases and J lost 8; bases outside the gene matches: 5. The germline gives CDR1 LNHNV, CDR2 YYDKDF (reference sequence). CDR3 length equals 15 residues. CDR3 in amino acids: CATSSPGLAGDEQFF. In DNA form, the CDR3 reads TGTGCCACCAGCTCTCCGGGACTAGCGGGAGATGAGCAGTTCTTC.

This clonotype was recorded many times. The gene calls are TRBV11-3 and TRBJ1-1; D is possibly TRBD1 (5 bases). The germline V and J ends were trimmed by 4 bases and 6 bases, with 9 bases remaining between them. Per germline, CDR1 SGHNT and CDR2 YENEEA. The CDR3 totals 12 residues. This CDR3 is CASSSQGSEAFF. In nucleotides, the CDR3 is TGTGCCAGCAGCTCCCAGGGTTCTGAAGCTTTCTTT.

The chain carries TRBV2 and TRBJ1-5; D not resolved. This CDR3 spans 15 amino acids. V was clipped by 6 bases and J by 4 bases, with 16 bases between them. Germline V gene sequence: CDR1 SNHLY, CDR2 FYNNEI. DNA of the CDR3: TGTGCCAGCAGGCCGATTAACCTTGGGAATCAGCCCCAGCATTTT. Its translation is CASRPINLGNQPQHF.

This clonotype was counted ten times or more. This chain links TRBV21-1 with TRBJ2-7; the table's D call of TRBD1 was not tested on the DNA. TRBV21-1 constitutes a pseudogene. There are 14 residues in the CDR3. Here the CDR3 reads CASSVHQGANEQYV. As DNA, the CDR3 is TGTGCCAGCAGCGTACACCAGGGGGCTAACGAGCAGTACGTC.